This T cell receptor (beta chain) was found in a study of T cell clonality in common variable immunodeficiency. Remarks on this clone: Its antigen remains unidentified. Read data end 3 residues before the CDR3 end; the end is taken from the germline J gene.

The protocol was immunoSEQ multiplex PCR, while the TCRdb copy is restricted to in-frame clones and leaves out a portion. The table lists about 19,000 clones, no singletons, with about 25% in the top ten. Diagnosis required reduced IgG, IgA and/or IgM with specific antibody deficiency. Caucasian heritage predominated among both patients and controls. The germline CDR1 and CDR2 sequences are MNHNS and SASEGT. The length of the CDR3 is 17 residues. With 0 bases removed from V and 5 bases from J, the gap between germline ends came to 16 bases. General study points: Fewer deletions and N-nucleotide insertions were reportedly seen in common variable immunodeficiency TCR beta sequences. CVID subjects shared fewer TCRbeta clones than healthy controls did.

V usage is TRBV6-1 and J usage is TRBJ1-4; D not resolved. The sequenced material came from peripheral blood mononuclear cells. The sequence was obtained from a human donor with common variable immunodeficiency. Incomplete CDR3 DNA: TGTGCCAGCAGTGAAGCTACACAACCTCTCCTCAATGAAAAA. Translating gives CASSEATQPLLNEK. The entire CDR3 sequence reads CASSEATQPLLNEKLFF.